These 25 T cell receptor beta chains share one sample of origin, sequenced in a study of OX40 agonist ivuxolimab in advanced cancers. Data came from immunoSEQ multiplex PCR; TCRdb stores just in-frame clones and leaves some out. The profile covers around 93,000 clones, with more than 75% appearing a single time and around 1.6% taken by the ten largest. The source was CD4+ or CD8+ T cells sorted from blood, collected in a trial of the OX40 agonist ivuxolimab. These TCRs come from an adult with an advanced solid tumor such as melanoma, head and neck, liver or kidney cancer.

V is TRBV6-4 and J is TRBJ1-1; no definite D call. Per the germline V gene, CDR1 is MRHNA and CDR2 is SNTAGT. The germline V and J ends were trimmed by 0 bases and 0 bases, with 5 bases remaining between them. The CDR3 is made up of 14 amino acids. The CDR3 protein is CASSDSNLNTEAFF. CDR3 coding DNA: TGTGCCAGCAGTGACTCGAACCTGAACACTGAAGCTTTCTTT.

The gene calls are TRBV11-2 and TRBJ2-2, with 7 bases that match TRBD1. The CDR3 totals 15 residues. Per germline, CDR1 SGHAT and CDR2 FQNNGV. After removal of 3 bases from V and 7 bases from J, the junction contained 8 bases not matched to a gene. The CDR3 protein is CASSFRQGVSGELFF. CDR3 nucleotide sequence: TGTGCCAGCAGCTTCAGGCAGGGGGTTAGCGGGGAGCTGTTTTTT.

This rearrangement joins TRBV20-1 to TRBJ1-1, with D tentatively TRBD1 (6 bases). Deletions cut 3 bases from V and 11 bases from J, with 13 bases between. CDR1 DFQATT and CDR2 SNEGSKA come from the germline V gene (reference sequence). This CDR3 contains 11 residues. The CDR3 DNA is TGCAGTGCTAGCGCGACAGGCACGGCTTTCTTT. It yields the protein CSASATGTAFF.

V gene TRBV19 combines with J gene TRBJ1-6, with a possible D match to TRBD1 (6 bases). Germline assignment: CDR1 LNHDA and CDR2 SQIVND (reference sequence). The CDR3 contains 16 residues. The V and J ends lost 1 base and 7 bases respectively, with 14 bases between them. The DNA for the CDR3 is TGTGCCAGTAGTATAGGAGGGACAAGGCTAAATTCACCCCTCCACTTT. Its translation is CASSIGGTRLNSPLHF.

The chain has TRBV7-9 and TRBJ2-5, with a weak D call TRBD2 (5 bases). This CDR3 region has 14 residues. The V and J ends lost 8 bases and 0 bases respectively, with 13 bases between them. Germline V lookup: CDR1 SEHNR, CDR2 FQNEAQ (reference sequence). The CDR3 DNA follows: TGTGCCAGCGCCACAGCGGCGTACCAAGAGACCCAGTACTTC. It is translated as CASATAAYQETQYF.

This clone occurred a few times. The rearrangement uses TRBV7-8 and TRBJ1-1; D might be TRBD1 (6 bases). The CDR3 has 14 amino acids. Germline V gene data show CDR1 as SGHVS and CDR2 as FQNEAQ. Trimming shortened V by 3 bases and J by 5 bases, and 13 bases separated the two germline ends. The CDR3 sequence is CASSLRAQGTEAFF. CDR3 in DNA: TGTGCCAGCAGCTTGAGGGCTCAGGGGACTGAAGCTTTCTTT.

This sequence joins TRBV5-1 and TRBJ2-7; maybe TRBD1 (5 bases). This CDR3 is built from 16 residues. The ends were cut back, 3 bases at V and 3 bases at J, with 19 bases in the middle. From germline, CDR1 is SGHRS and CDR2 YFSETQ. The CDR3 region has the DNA TGCGCCAGCAGCTCGCAACCTTCAGGGTCTGACTACGAGCAGTACTTC. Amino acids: CASSSQPSGSDYEQYF.

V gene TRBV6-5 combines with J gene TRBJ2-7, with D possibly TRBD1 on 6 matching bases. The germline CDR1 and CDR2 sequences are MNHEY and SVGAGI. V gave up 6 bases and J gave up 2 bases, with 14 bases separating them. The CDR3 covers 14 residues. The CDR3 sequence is CASRNDRSPYEQYF. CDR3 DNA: TGTGCCAGCAGGAACGACAGGTCCCCCTACGAGCAGTACTTC.

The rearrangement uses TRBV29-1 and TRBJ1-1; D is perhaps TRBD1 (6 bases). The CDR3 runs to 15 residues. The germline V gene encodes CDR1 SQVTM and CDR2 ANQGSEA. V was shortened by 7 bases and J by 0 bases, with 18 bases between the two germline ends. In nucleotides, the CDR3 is TGCAGCGCCCATCCCAGGGGCAGGATGAACACTGAAGCTTTCTTT. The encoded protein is CSAHPRGRMNTEAFF.

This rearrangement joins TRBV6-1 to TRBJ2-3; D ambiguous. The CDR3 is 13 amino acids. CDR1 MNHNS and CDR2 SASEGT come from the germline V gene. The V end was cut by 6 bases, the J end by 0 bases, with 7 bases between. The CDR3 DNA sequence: TGTGCCAGCAGGGTCTCTAGCACAGATACGCAGTATTTT. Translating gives CASRVSSTDTQYF.

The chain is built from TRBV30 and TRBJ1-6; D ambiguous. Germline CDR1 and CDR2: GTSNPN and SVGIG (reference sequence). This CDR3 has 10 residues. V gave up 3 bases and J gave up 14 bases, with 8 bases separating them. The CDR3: CAWRSPALHF. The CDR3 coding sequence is TGTGCCTGGAGAAGTCCAGCCCTCCACTTT.

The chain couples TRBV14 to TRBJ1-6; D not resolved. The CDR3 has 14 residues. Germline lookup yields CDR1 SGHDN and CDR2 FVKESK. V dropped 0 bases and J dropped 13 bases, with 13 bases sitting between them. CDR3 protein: CASSQDLFGWPLHF. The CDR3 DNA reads TGTGCCAGCAGCCAAGATCTTTTTGGGTGGCCCCTCCACTTT. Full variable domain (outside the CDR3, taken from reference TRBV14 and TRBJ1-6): EAGVTQFPSHSVIEKGQTVTLRCDPISGHDNLYWYRRVMGKEIKFLLHFVKESKQDESGMPNNRFLAERTGGTYSTLKVQPAELEDSGVYFCASSQDLFGWPLHFGNGTRLTVT.

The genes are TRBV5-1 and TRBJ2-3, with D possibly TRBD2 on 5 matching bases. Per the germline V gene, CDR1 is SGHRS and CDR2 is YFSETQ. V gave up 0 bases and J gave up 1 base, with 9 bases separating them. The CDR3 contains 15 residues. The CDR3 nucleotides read TGCGCCAGCAGCTTGGTTGACGGGGGCACAGATACGCAGTATTTT. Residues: CASSLVDGGTDTQYF.

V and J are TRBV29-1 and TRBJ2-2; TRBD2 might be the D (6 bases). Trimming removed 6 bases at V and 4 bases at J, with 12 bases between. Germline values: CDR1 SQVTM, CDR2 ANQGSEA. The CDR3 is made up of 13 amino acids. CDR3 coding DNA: TGCAGCGTGGGGGGTGGTAGCACCGGGGAGCTGTTTTTT. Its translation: CSVGGGSTGELFF.

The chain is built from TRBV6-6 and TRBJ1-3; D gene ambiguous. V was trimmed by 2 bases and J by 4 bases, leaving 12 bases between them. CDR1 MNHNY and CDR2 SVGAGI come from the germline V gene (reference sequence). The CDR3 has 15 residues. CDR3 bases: TGTGCCAGCAGTTACAGTTCAGGATCGGGAAACACCATATATTTT. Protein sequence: CASSYSSGSGNTIYF.

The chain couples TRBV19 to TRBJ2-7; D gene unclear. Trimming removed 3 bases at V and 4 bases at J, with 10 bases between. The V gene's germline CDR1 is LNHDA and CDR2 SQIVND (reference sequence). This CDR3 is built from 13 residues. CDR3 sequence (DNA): TGTGCCAGTAGTATTACAGTGAGATACGAGCAGTACTTC. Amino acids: CASSITVRYEQYF.

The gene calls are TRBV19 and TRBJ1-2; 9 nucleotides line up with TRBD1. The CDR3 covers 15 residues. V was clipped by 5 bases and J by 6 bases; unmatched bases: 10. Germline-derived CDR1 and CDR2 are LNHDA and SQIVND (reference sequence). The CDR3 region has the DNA TGTGCCAGTAGTCTACATGGGACAGGGACAGATGGCTACACCTTC. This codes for CASSLHGTGTDGYTF.

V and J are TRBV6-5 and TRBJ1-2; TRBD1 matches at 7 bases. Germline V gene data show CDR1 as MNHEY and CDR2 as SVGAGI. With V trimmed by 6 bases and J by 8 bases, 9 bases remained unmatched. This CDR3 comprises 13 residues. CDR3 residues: CASSPGGEYGYTF. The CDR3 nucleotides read TGTGCCAGCAGCCCAGGGGGGGAATACGGCTACACCTTC.

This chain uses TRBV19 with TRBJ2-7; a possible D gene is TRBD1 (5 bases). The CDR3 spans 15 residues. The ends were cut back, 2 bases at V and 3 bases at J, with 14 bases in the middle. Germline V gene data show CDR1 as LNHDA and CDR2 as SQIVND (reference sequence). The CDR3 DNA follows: TGTGCCAGTAGTATAAGCGCACAGGCCATCTACGAGCAGTACTTC. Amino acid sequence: CASSISAQAIYEQYF.

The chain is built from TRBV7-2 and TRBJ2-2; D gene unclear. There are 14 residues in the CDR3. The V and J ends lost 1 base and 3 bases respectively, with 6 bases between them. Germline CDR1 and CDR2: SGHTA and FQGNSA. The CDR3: CASSLGAYTGELFF. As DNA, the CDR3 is TGTGCCAGCAGCTTAGGGGCCTACACCGGGGAGCTGTTTTTT.

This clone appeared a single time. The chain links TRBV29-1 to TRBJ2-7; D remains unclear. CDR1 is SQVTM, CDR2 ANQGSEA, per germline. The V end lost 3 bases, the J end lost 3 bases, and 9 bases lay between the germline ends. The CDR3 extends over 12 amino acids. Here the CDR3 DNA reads TGCAGCGTTGAGGGCTTTAGCTACGAGCAGTACTTC. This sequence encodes CSVEGFSYEQYF.

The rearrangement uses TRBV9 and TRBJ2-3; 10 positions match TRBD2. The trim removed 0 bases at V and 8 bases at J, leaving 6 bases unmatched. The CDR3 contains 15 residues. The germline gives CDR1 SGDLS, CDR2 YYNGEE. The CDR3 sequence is CASSVASGSSVTQYF. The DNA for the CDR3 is TGTGCCAGCAGCGTAGCTAGCGGGAGTTCCGTTACGCAGTATTTT. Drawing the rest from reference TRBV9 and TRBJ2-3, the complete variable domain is DSGVTQTPKHLITATGQRVTLRCSPRSGDLSVYWYQQSLDQGLQFLIQYYNGEERAKGNILERFSAQQFPDLHSELNLSSLELGDSALYFCASSVASGSSVTQYFGPGTRLTVL.

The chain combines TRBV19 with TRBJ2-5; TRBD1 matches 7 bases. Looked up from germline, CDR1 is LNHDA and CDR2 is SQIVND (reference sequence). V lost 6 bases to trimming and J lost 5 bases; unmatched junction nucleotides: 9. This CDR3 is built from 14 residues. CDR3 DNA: TGTGCCAGTAGACACCAGGGGGATTGGGAGACCCAGTACTTC. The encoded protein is CASRHQGDWETQYF.

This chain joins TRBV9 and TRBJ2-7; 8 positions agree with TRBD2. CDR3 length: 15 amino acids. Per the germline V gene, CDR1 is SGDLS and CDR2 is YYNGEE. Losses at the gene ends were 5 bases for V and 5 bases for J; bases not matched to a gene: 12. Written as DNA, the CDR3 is TGTGCCAGCAGTTTCCAACTAGCGGTTAAAGACGAGCAGTACTTC. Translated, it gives CASSFQLAVKDEQYF. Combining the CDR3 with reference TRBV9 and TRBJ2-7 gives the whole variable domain DSGVTQTPKHLITATGQRVTLRCSPRSGDLSVYWYQQSLDQGLQFLIQYYNGEERAKGNILERFSAQQFPDLHSELNLSSLELGDSALYFCASSFQLAVKDEQYFGPGTRLTVT.

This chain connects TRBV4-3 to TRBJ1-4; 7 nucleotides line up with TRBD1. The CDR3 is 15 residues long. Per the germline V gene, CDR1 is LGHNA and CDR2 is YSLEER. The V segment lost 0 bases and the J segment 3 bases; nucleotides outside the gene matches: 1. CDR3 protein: CASSQEGQPNEKLFF. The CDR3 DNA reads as TGCGCCAGCAGCCAAGAGGGACAGCCTAATGAAAAACTGTTTTTT.